This T cell receptor (beta chain) was profiled in a study of blood T cell repertoires in COVID-19 (dated by TCRdb to about 2020). In the study overall: The collaborator samples originated in the United States, Italy and Spain and spanned the acute and convalescent phases of COVID-19. The prospective study material was composed of cDNA or gDNA derived from T cells, B-cell-depleted T cells, or PBMCs. The dataset comprised deeply sampled blood TCRbeta repertoires from subjects exposed to, actively infected with, or recovered from COVID-19. Samples were obtained from the ongoing ImmuneRACE study (first 160 participants) and from about 1,300 subjects provided by 6 global collaborators. The repertoires were released in a freely available public database intended as a resource for research on the immune response to SARS-CoV-2. Sample metadata almost always included a de-identified subject ID, COVID-19 status, age in years and sex. Where available, HLA class I and class II types were taken from metadata supplied by the sample provider and were not determined by assay-based typing. Beyond this particular receptor, the publication reports: The amount of clinical and demographic metadata varied by source and participant and was provided uncurated.

Comments on this clone: The target of this receptor is not known. Base qualities are missing; no much larger clone stands one base away.

TCRbeta CDR3 regions were amplified from genomic DNA using the immunoSEQ Assay, a bias-controlled multiplex PCR. Per the original workflow: The number of nucleated cells in each sample was estimated by amplification of reference gene primers within the assay. To quantify the absolute abundance of each unique TCRbeta CDR3 rearrangement, sequence reads were collapsed and filtered. For each sample, productive Simpson clonality was calculated by taking the square root of Simpson's diversity index across productive rearrangements. TCRdb retrieved this table from immuneACCESS and kept in-frame rearrangements only. Not all clones are present; in checked studies, unresolved V genes account for under half, and no reason is known for the remainder. From that table come the V and J calls and clone size; the DNA was used to work out D and trimming. The sample profile shows a few hundred thousand clones; around 80% of them were found once. The ten biggest clones cover more than 9% of the sample.

Collaborating institutions collected whole blood in K2EDTA tubes following their own protocols. For TCRbeta analysis, collaborators shipped samples in one of three forms: frozen whole blood, isolated PBMCs, or DNA extracted from either of those sample types. This clonotype originated in a woman at least 80 years old with acute or convalescent COVID-19. The specimen sequenced was peripheral blood.

In nucleotide form, the sequence is TGTGCCATCAGTCCACAGGAAAACTATGGCTACACCTTC. This codes for CAISPQENYGYTF. Recombination linked TRBV10-3 to TRBJ1-2; a tentative D call is TRBD1 (5 bases match). From a lookup of the germline V gene, CDR1 and CDR2 are ENHRY and SYGVKD. V is cut by 5 bases and J by 2 bases, and the space between the germline ends is 9 bases. Reading from cysteine to phenylalanine, the CDR3 counts 13 amino acids. CDR3 DNA only is kept here, 39 bases in frame from base 1.